Given below is one T cell receptor (beta chain) in context. Its binding antigen is unknown. Per-nucleotide qualities are absent, and no much larger clonotype sits a single base away. The data were obtained in a study of Tregs in tolerant kidney transplant recipients (dated by TCRdb to between 2019 and 2020). About the study as a whole: Transplants used related donors with nonmyeloablative bone marrow transplantation; mixed chimerism was transient in the human trials. Before combined kidney and bone marrow transplantation, this study identified donor-specific regulatory T cells using TCRbeta sequencing and then followed those same cells after transplant.

For TCRbeta CDR3 sequencing, genomic DNA was extracted from sorted cells using the QIAGEN DNeasy Blood and Tissue Kit. High-throughput TCRbeta CDR3 sequencing, including PCR amplification with bias correction and internal controls, was performed commercially through immunoSEQ. In the paper's pipeline: Unique productive TCRbeta sequences were defined by CDR3 nucleotide sequence when primers matched and otherwise by CDR3 amino acid sequence together with Vbeta and Jbeta genes. To correct for sorting error, sequences found in more than one sorted population at a frequency ratio of 2:1 or less were discarded, and the remaining shared sequences were assigned to the population with the higher frequency. Donor-reactive sequences were defined as at least 5-fold expanded in CFSE-low cells versus unstimulated cells, with frequency of at least 0.01% in CFSE-low cells. Repertoire divergence was quantified by Jensen-Shannon divergence calculated from the top 100 TCRbeta sequences ranked by frequency. For samples with multiple sequencing runs, sorting error was corrected separately for each run before the runs were pooled. TCRdb retrieved this table from immuneACCESS and kept in-frame rearrangements only. Not all clones are present; in checked studies, unresolved V genes account for under half, and no reason is known for the remainder. The V and J calls and clone size were taken over from that table, and D and trimming were inferred from the DNA. The sample profile shows some 55,000 clones; approximately 85% of them were found once. Around 2.3% of the sample goes to the ten largest clones.

The germline V end is reduced by 6 bases and the J end by 1 base; junction bases left unmatched: 2. Including the terminal cysteine and phenylalanine, the CDR3 comprises 13 residues. The retained sequence is limited to the CDR3, 39 bases, with the frame set at the first base. Looking up the germline V gene (reference sequence) yields CDR1 MNHEY and CDR2 SMNVEV. The time point label here, explained by the study, means: blood sample drawn before combined kidney and bone marrow transplant. Unstimulated Tregs (CD4+CD25+CD127-), CD4+ non-Tregs (CD4+CD25-), CD4 and CD8 cells were FACS-sorted from thawed PBMCs. Prior to Treg sorting, thawed PBMCs were rested overnight at 37 degrees C with 200 to 250 IU/ml IL-2. The patients were several recipients of combined kidney and bone marrow transplants from the ITN036ST trial, and samples were available only from these trial subjects. Healthy control blood was processed by Ficoll density gradient to PBMCs and cryopreserved; patient PBMCs were collected before and after transplant.

The research as a whole found: The study was constrained by small patient numbers, and validation of the findings is required in larger populations and under other immunosuppression protocols. For some patients the PCR primers changed over time, which made it impossible to compare the samples from those patients at the nucleotide level. Biological reproducibility was not directly addressed, though technical replication error appeared minimal. In tolerant patients, the expansion of donor-specific Tregs was greater than global Treg expansion, suggesting that the expansion was antigen-driven rather than nonspecific. Expanding Tregs with activated donor B cells appeared to identify the most biologically relevant and donor-specific TCRbeta repertoire.

The TCR comes from a human donor who received a combined kidney and bone marrow transplant. Here the chain combines TRBV27 and TRBJ2-7, and 8 junctional nucleotides match TRBD1. This specimen consisted of Tregs from blood, obtained before the transplant. This receptor has the CDR3 CASRGQASYEQYF. The nucleotide sequence is given as TGTGCCAGCAGGGGACAGGCATCCTACGAGCAGTACTTC.